The clone carrying this T cell receptor beta chain was seen only once. Trimming removed 1 base at V and 2 bases at J, with 13 bases between. This CDR3 has 15 residues. CDR1 is SGHRS, CDR2 YFSETQ, per germline. The data were taken from a study of blood T cell repertoires in COVID-19. Turning to the study itself: Researchers got acute and convalescent COVID-19 samples from the United States, Italy and Spain. T cells, B-cell-depleted T cells, or PBMCs supplied cDNA or gDNA.

In the authors' methods: By means of reference gene primer amplification, nucleated cell counts were estimated. Sequencing used immunoSEQ multiplex PCR; TCRdb keeps in-frame clones, though not all of them. That table furnishes V, J and clone size, whereas the DNA furnished D and trimming. The sample holds 60,000 to 75,000 clones; roughly 91% are singletons and the top ten take less than 9%. Patients at the Seattle site were enrolled during active infection and followed longitudinally. This clonotype originated in a middle-aged man with COVID-19, enrolled during active disease. The chain joins TRBV5-1 to TRBJ2-7, with a weak D call TRBD2 (6 bases). The specimen sequenced was peripheral blood. The CDR3 is CASSLSFGEAYEQYF. Here the CDR3 DNA reads TGCGCCAGCAGCTTGTCGTTTGGGGAGGCCTACGAGCAGTACTTC.